These T cell receptor beta chains were read from a single sample in a study of T cell changes during pregnancy in multiple sclerosis. Sequenced by immunoSEQ multiplex PCR; TCRdb stores in-frame clones only, minus some. Among about 22,000 clones listed, about 93% were seen once. Sequencing was performed on CD8+ T cells from peripheral blood mononuclear cells, taken in the third trimester of pregnancy. The receptors come from a female donor with multiple sclerosis, enrolled in a pregnancy study. The CDR3 runs from the conserved cysteine through the conserved F or W. Fields, in order: V gene, J gene, D gene, clone size, CDR3 protein, CDR3 DNA. The D gene is left open where the match is weak. Not every row has a clone size; where given, it reads once, few, many or a size class.

TRBV18	TRBJ2-3	TRBD2	.	CASSPGTSGITDTQYF	TGTGCCAGCTCACCTGGGACTAGCGGGATTACAGATACGCAGTATTTT
TRBV14	TRBJ2-2	.	.	CASSHAAGFATGELFF	TGTGCCAGCAGCCATGCCGCGGGGTTTGCTACCGGGGAGCTGTTTTTT
TRBV4-3	TRBJ1-4	.	.	CASSQDSGYNEKLFF	TGCGCCAGCAGCCAAGATTCGGGTTATAATGAAAAACTGTTTTTT
TRBV7-8	TRBJ2-1	TRBD2	.	CASKAGGKQFF	TGTGCCAGCAAAGCCGGGGGGAAGCAGTTCTTC
TRBV5-1	TRBJ1-1	.	.	CASSAQGGAEAFF	TGCGCCAGCAGCGCGCAGGGTGGTGCTGAAGCTTTCTTT
TRBV7-9	TRBJ2-3	TRBD2	.	CASSSGGARDTQYF	TGTGCCAGCAGCTCCGGGGGGGCAAGAGATACGCAGTATTTT
TRBV19	TRBJ2-1	.	.	CASSLAVTSSYNEQFF	TGTGCCAGTAGTTTAGCGGTTACGAGCTCCTACAATGAGCAGTTCTTC
TRBV11-2	TRBJ2-7	TRBD1	.	CASDPTGLEQYF	TGTGCCAGCGACCCGACAGGGCTCGAGCAGTACTTC
TRBV28	TRBJ2-7	.	.	CASSIGGTYEQYF	TGTGCCAGCAGCATAGGGGGTACCTACGAGCAGTACTTC
TRBV7-8	TRBJ1-3	.	.	CASSSGRTEGSGNTIYF	TGTGCCAGCAGCTCAGGCCGGACGGAGGGTTCGGGAAACACCATATATTTT
TRBV5-1	TRBJ2-7	.	.	CASSLRQATYEQYF	TGCGCCAGCAGCTTGCGGCAGGCGACCTACGAGCAGTACTTC
TRBV28	TRBJ2-1	TRBD2	.	CASSFRTSGIYNEQFF	TGTGCCAGCAGTTTCCGGACTAGCGGGATCTACAATGAGCAGTTCTTC
TRBV9	TRBJ2-7	TRBD2	once	CASSVSSGKHEQYF	TGTGCCAGCAGCGTATCTAGCGGGAAACACGAGCAGTACTTC
TRBV7-9	TRBJ1-2	.	.	CASAPEAYGYTF	TGTGCCAGCGCCCCTGAAGCCTATGGCTACACCTTC
TRBV4-3	TRBJ2-2	.	.	CASSQDETGKGELFF	TGCGCCAGCAGCCAAGATGAGACGGGAAAAGGGGAGCTGTTTTTT
TRBV19	TRBJ2-1	.	.	CASSRGLLYNEQFF	TGTGCCAGTAGCAGAGGGCTCCTGTACAATGAGCAGTTCTTC
TRBV7-9	TRBJ2-7	TRBD2	.	CASSFRGVERLSPYEQYF	TGTGCCAGCAGCTTCCGGGGGGTAGAACGCCTAAGTCCCTACGAGCAGTACTTC
TRBV10-3	TRBJ2-7	.	.	CAISEPKTGTHINEQYF	TGTGCCATCAGTGAGCCTAAGACCGGGACTCACATCAACGAGCAGTACTTC
TRBV27	TRBJ2-7	.	.	CASKNYSSYEQYF	TGTGCCAGCAAGAATTACAGCTCCTACGAGCAGTACTTC
TRBV6-5	TRBJ2-5	TRBD1	once	CASRGTGAVTETQYF	TGTGCCAGCAGAGGGACAGGGGCGGTCACAGAGACCCAGTACTTC
TRBV5-8	TRBJ2-7	.	.	CASSLVAGAYEQYF	TGTGCCAGCAGCTTGGTGGCAGGGGCCTACGAGCAGTACTTC
TRBV27	TRBJ1-5	TRBD1	.	CASSPAPGGNQPQHF	TGTGCCAGCAGTCCAGCCCCAGGGGGTAATCAGCCCCAGCATTTT
TRBV4-1	TRBJ2-2	.	.	CASSQEVQGGTGELFF	TGCGCCAGCAGCCAAGAGGTTCAGGGGGGAACCGGGGAGCTGTTTTTT
TRBV28	TRBJ1-5	TRBD1	once	CASSPGTGGGQPQHF	TGTGCCAGCAGCCCTGGGACAGGGGGAGGTCAGCCCCAGCATTTT
TRBV4-1	TRBJ2-1	TRBD2	few	CASSAPGTSEIDEQFF	TGCGCCAGCAGCGCCCCCGGGACTAGCGAAATCGATGAGCAGTTCTTC
TRBV13	TRBJ2-3	TRBD2	.	CASTSGLVPDTQYF	TGTGCCAGCACTTCGGGACTAGTGCCAGATACGCAGTATTTT